This TCR beta chain was identified in a study of CXCR3-negative and CXCR3-positive naive CD8 T cells. Every individual CD8+ T cell subset underwent sorting in triplicate at a few hundred thousand cells apiece. CD45RO-CCR7+CD27+CD95- defined naive CD8+ T cells. To note about this clonotype: Its antigen remains unidentified.

The TRB libraries of cDNA were built by UMI-labeled 5' RACE. TCRdb re-called the 5' RACE reads and gives one entry per CDR3 protein, without DNA. The listing records 65,000 to 90,000 distinct CDR3 sequences. This CDR3 region has 13 residues. The germline CDR1 and CDR2 sequences are MDHEN and SYDVKM. General study results and limits: Post-cryopreservation CXCR3 expression was partly diminished, and the bulk of assays employed fresh PBMCs. CXCR3-positive naive cells carried more hydrophobic TRB CDR3s than CXCR3-negative naive cells did. In naive cells, CXCR3-negative and CXCR3-positive subsets had similar TRBV-TRBJ usage; memory cells differed.

The specimen was naive CXCR3+ CD8+ T cells from blood. Subset defined: CD45RO-CCR7+CD27+CD95- naive CD8+ T cells expressing CXCR3 (TNR3+). This TCR derives from a human donor in good health. Some clones in this sample may be carry-over from other donors' samples. The chain employs TRBV28 and TRBJ2-5; TCRdb selects TRBD1, and the lack of DNA leaves this call unchecked. The CDR3 here is CASSAPYLETQYF.